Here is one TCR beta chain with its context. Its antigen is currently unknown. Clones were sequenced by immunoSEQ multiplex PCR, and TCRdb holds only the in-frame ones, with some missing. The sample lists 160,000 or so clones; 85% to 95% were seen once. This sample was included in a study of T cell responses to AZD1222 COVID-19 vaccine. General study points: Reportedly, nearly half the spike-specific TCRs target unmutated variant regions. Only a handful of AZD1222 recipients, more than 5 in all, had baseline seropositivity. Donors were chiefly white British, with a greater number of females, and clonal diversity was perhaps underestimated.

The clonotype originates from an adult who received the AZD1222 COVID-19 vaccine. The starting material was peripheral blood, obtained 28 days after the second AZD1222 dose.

The CDR3, as DNA: TGTGCCAGCAGTTTAGGTAGCGGGACCTACGAGCAGTACTTC. Its translation is CASSLGSGTYEQYF. V usage is TRBV27 and J usage is TRBJ2-7; TRBD2 matches at 8 bases. Germline loops: CDR1 MNHEY, CDR2 SMNVEV (reference sequence). Trimming at V came to 2 bases and at J to 2 bases, leaving 2 bases not matched to a gene. CDR3 size: 14 residues.